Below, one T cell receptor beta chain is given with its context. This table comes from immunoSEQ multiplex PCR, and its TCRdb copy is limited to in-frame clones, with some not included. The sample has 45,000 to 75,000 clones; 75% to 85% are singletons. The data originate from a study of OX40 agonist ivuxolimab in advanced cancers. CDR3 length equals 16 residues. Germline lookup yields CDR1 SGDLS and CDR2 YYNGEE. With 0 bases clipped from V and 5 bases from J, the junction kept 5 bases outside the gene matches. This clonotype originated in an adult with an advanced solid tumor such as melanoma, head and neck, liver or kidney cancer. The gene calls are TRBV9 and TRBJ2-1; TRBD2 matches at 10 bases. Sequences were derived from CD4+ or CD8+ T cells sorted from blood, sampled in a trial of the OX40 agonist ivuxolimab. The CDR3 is CASSVGISGGDNEQFF. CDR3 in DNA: TGTGCCAGCAGCGTAGGAATAAGCGGGGGGGACAATGAGCAGTTCTTC.